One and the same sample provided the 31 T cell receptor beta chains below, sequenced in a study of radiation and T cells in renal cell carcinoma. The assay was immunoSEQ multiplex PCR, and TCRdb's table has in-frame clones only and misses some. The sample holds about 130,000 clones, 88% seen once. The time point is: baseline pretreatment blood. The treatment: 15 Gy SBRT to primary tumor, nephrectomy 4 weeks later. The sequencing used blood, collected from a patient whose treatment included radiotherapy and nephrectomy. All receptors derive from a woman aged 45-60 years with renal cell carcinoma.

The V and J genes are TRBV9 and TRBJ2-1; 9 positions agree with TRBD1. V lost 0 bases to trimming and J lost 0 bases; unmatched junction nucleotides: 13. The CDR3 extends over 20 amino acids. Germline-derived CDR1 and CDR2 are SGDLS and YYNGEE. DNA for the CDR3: TGTGCCAGCAGCGTAGGTTCAGGACAGGGGCCTTTAAGCTCCTACAATGAGCAGTTCTTC. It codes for CASSVGSGQGPLSSYNEQFF. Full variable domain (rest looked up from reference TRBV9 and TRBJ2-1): DSGVTQTPKHLITATGQRVTLRCSPRSGDLSVYWYQQSLDQGLQFLIQYYNGEERAKGNILERFSAQQFPDLHSELNLSSLELGDSALYFCASSVGSGQGPLSSYNEQFFGPGTRLTVL.

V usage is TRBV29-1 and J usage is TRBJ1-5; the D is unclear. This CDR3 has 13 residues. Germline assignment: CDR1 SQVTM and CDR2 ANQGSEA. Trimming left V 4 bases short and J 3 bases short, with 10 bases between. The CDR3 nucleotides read TGCAGCGTTGGGAAAGGACTCAATCAGCCCCAGCATTTT. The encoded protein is CSVGKGLNQPQHF.

CDR3 DNA: TGTGCCAGTAGTATCTCATCTACAGGAGGGAGCTCCTACGAGCAGTACTTC. Protein product: CASSISSTGGSSYEQYF. This sequence joins TRBV19 and TRBJ2-7; TRBD2 might be the D (6 bases). V dropped 3 bases and J dropped 0 bases, with 18 bases sitting between them. Germline loops: CDR1 LNHDA, CDR2 SQIVND (reference sequence). The CDR3 has 17 amino acids.

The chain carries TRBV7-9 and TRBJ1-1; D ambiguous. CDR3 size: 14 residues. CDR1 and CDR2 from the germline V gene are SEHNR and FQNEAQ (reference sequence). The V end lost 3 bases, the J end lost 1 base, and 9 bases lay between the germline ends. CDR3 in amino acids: CASSFGDPNTEAFF. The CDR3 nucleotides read TGTGCCAGCAGCTTCGGAGACCCGAACACTGAAGCTTTCTTT. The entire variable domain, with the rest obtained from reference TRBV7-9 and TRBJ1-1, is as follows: DTGVSQNPRHKITKRGQNVTFRCDPISEHNRLYWYRQTLGQGPEFLTYFQNEAQLEKSRLLSDRFSAERPKGSFSTLEIQRTEQGDSAMYLCASSFGDPNTEAFFGQGTRLTVV.

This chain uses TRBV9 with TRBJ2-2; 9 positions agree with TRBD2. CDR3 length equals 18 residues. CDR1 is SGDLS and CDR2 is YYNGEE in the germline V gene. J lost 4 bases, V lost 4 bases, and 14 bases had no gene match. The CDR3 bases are TGTGCCAGCAGCCCAGACTTTGGACTAGCGTTAGGCACCGGGGAGCTGTTTTTT. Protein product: CASSPDFGLALGTGELFF.

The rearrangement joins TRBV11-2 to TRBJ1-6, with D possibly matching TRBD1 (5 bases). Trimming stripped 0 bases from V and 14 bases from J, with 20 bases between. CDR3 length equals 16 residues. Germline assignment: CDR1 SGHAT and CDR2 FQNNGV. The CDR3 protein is CASSLEAGVLSVALHF. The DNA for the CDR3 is TGTGCCAGCAGCTTAGAGGCGGGGGTTCTCTCGGTAGCCCTCCACTTT. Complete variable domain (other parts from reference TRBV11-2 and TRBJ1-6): EAGVAQSPRYKIIEKRQSVAFWCNPISGHATLYWYQQILGQGPKLLIQFQNNGVVDDSQLPKDRFSAERLKGVDSTLKIQPAKLEDSAVYLCASSLEAGVLSVALHFGNGTRLTVT.

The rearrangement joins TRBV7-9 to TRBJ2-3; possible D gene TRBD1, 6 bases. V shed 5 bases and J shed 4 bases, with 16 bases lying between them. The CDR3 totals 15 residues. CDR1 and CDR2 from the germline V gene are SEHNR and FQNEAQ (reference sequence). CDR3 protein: CASSRKGGSADTQYF. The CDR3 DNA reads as TGTGCCAGCAGCCGGAAAGGGGGAAGCGCAGATACGCAGTATTTT.

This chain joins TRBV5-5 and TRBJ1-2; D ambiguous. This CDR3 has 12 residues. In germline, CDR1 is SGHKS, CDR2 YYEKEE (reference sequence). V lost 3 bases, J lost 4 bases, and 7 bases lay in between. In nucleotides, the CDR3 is TGTGCCAGCAGCTCCGAGGGCTATGGCTACACCTTC. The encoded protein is CASSSEGYGYTF.

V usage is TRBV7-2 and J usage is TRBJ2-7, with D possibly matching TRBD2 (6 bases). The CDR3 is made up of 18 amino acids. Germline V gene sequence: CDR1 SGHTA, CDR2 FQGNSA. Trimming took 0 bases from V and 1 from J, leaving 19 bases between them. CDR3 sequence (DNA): TGTGCCAGCAGCTTAGCGGTATTACGGCGGGGCTTATCCTACGAGCAGTACTTC. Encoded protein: CASSLAVLRRGLSYEQYF.

CDR3 sequence: CASSEDRGLINYGYTF. In DNA, the CDR3 is TGTGCCAGCAGCGAGGACAGGGGGCTTATTAACTATGGCTACACCTTC. This chain connects TRBV11-2 to TRBJ1-2, with 11 bases lining up with TRBD1. Germline lookup yields CDR1 SGHAT and CDR2 FQNNGV. V was clipped by 5 bases and J by 1 base; unmatched bases: 6. The CDR3 length is 16 residues.

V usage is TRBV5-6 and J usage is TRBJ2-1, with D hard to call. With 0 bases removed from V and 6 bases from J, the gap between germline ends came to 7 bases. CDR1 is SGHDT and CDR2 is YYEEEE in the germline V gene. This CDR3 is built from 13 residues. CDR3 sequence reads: CASSLGRANEQFF. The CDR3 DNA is TGTGCCAGCAGCTTGGGCCGGGCCAATGAGCAGTTCTTC.

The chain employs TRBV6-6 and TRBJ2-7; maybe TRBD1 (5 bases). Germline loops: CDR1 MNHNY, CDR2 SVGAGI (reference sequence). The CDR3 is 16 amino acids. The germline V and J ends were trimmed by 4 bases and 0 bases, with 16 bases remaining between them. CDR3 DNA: TGTGCCAGCAGTTCCATAACAGGTTCTTCCTCCTACGAGCAGTACTTC. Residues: CASSSITGSSSYEQYF.

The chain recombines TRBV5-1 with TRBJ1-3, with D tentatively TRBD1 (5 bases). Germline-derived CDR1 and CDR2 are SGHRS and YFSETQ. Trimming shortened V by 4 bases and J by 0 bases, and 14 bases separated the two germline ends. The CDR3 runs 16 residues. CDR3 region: CASSHGDSSSGNTIYF. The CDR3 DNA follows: TGCGCCAGCAGCCACGGGGACTCAAGCTCTGGAAACACCATATATTTT. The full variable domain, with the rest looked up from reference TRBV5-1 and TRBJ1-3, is KAGVTQTPRYLIKTRGQQVTLSCSPISGHRSVSWYQQTPGQGLQFLFEYFSETQRNKGNFPGRFSGRQFSNSRSEMNVSTLELGDSALYLCASSHGDSSSGNTIYFGEGSWLTVV.

The CDR3 loop reads CASSLAHQPQHF. DNA for the CDR3: TGTGCCAGCAGCTTAGCGCACCAGCCCCAGCATTTT. The V and J genes are TRBV7-8 and TRBJ1-5; no clear D gene. The length of the CDR3 is 12 residues. V lost 0 bases and J 7 bases, leaving 4 bases between the germline ends. CDR1 is SGHVS, CDR2 FQNEAQ, per germline.

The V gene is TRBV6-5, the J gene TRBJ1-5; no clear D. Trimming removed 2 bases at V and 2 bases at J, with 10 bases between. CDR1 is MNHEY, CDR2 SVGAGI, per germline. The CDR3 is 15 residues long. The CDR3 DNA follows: TGTGCCAGCAGTTACGGTAGGGTCGGCAATCAGCCCCAGCATTTT. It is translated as CASSYGRVGNQPQHF.

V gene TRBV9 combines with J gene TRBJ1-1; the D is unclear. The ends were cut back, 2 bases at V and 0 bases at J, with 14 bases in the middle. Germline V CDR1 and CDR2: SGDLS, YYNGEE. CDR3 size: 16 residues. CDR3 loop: CASSVAALGMNTEAFF. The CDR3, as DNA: TGTGCCAGCAGCGTTGCGGCCTTAGGGATGAACACTGAAGCTTTCTTT.

CDR3 nucleotide sequence: TGTGCCACCAGCAGAGATTTATTAGGACAGGGAGAGGAAAAACTGTTTTTT. Residues: CATSRDLLGQGEEKLFF. The rearrangement links TRBV15 to TRBJ1-4; TRBD1 matches 8 bases. CDR1 is LNHNV, CDR2 YYDKDF, per germline (reference sequence). V was pared by 0 bases and J by 8 bases, with 11 bases of the junction left unmatched. The CDR3 runs to 17 residues.

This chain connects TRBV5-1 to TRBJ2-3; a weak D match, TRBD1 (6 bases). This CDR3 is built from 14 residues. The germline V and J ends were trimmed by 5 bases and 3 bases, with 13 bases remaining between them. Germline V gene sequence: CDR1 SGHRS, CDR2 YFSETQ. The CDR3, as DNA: TGCGCCAGCAGACTACAGGGCAGGACAGATACGCAGTATTTT. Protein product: CASRLQGRTDTQYF.

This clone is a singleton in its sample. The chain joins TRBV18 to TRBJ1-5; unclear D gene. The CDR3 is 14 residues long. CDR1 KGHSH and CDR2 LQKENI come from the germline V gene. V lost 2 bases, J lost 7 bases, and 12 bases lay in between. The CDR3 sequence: CASSPVSLGQPQHF. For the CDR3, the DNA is TGTGCCAGCTCACCAGTAAGCCTTGGGCAGCCCCAGCATTTT.

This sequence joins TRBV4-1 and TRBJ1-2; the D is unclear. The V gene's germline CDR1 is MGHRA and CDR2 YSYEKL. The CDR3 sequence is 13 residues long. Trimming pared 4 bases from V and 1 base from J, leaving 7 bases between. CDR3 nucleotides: TGCGCCAGCAGCCTGGGAATTAACTATGGCTACACCTTC. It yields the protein CASSLGINYGYTF.

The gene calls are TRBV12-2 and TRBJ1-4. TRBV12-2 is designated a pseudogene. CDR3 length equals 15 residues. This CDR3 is CASRLGGVTNEKLFF. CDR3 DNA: TGTGCAAGTCGCTTAGGGGGGGTAACTAATGAAAAACTGTTTTTT.

Here the CDR3 DNA reads TGTGCCAGTAGTAGCCGGACAGGAGGATTCAATGAGCAGTTCTTC. It specifies CASSSRTGGFNEQFF. The V gene is TRBV19, the J gene TRBJ2-1, with 7 nucleotides matching TRBD1. Trimming cost V 4 bases and J 6 bases; bases outside gene matches: 9. Germline V gene lookup returns CDR1 LNHDA and CDR2 SQIVND (reference sequence). The CDR3 contains 15 residues.

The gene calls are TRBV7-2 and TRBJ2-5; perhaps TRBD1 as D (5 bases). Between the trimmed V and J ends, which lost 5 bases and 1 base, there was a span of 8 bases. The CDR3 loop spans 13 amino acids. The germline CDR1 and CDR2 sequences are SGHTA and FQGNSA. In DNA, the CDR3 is TGTGCCAGCAGCCAGGACACCCAAGAGACCCAGTACTTC. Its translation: CASSQDTQETQYF.

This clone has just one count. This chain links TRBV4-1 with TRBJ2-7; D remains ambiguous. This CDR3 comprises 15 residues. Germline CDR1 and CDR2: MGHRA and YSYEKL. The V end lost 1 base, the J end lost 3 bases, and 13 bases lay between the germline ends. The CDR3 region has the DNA TGCGCCAGCAGCCAAGTAAGTAACGGATACTACGAGCAGTACTTC. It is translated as CASSQVSNGYYEQYF.

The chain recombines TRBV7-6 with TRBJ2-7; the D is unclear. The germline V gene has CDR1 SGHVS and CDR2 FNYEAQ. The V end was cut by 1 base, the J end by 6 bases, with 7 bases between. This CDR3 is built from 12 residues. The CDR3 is CASSLVGAEQYF. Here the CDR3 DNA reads TGTGCCAGCAGCTTAGTAGGTGCCGAGCAGTACTTC.

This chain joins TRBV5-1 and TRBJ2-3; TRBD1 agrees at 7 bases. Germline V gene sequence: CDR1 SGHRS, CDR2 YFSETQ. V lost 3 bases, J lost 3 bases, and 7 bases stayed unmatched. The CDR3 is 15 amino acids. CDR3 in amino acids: CASSYDRVRTDTQYF. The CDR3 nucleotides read TGCGCCAGCAGCTACGACAGGGTAAGGACAGATACGCAGTATTTT.

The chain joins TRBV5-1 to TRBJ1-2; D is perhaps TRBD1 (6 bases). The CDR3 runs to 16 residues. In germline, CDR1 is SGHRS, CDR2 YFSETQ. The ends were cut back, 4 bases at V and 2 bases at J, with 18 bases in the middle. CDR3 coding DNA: TGCGCCAGCAGCCCGAGTGGACAGACCCTCAACTATGGCTACACCTTC. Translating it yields CASSPSGQTLNYGYTF.

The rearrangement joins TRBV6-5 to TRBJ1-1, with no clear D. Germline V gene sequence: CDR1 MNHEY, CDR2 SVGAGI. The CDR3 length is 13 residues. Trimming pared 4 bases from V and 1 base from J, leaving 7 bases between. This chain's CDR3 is CASSLNENTEAFF. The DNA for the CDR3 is TGTGCCAGCAGTTTGAATGAGAACACTGAAGCTTTCTTT.

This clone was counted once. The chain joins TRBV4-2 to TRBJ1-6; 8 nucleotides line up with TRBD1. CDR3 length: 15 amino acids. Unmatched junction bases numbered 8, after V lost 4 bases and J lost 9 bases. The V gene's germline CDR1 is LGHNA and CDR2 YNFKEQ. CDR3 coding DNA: TGTGCCAGCAGCCCCGGGCAGGGGGCGAGTTCACCCCTCCACTTT. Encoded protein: CASSPGQGASSPLHF.

This CDR3 is CAPRPPYEQYF. The DNA for the CDR3 is TGCGCCCCTCGCCCCCCCTACGAGCAGTACTTC. This rearrangement joins TRBV5-1 to TRBJ2-5; D gene unclear. The DNA matches TRBJ2-7 better at its end, which makes the J call doubtful. Germline loops: CDR1 SGHRS, CDR2 YFSETQ. The CDR3 length is 11 residues.

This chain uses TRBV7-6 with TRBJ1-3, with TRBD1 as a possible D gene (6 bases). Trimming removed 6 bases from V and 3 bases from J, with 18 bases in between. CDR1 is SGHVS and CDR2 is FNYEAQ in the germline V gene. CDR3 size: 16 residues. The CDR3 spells CASSNLPGEGGNTIYF. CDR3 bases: TGTGCCAGCAGTAATCTTCCAGGGGAGGGTGGAAACACCATATATTTT.